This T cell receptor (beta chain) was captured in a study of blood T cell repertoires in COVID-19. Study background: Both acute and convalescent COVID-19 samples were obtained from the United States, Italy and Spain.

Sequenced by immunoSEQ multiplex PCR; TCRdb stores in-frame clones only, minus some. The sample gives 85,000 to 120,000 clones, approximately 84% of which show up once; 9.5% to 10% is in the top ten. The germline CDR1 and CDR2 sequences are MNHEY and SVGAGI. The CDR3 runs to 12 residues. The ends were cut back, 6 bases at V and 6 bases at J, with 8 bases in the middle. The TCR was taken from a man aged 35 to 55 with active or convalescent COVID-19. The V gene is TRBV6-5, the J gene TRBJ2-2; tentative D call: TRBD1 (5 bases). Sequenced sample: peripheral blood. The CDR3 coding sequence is TGTGCCAGCAGGATACAGGCCGGGGAGCTGTTTTTT. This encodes CASRIQAGELFF.